This is a list of T cell receptor beta chains from one sample in a study of T-cell memory formation after mild COVID-19. TCRdb processed the 5' RACE reads anew with MiXCR; each CDR3 protein has one entry. The table lists 400,000 or so distinct CDR3 sequences, around 18% of them singletons. The source material was PBMCs or a T cell subset sorted from them (not recorded which). All receptors derive from an adult woman who had mild COVID-19 (a few samples of this study predate the infection). Cell type and time point are not known. Each CDR3 is given with its conserved first and last residue. Fields, in order: V gene, J gene, clone size, D gene, CDR3 protein, CDR3 DNA. D genes are given only for firm matches. Expanded clones get a size class; other rows say once, few or many, or leave the size out.

TRBV5-1,TRBJ2-6,many,-,CASSLGQPGPNVLTF,TGCGCCAGCAGCTTGGGACAACCTGGACCCAACGTCCTGACTTTC
TRBV5-5,TRBJ2-3,few,TRBD1,CASSYDRGTDTQYF,TGTGCCAGCAGCTACGACAGGGGCACAGATACGCAGTATTTT
TRBV5-1,TRBJ2-3,few,-,CASSGGGVSDTQYF,TGCGCCAGCAGCGGAGGAGGAGTTTCAGATACGCAGTATTTT
TRBV12-5,TRBJ2-2,many,-,CASGLDTGELFF,TGTGCTAGTGGTTTGGACACCGGGGAGCTGTTTTTT
TRBV19,TRBJ2-1,-,TRBD2,CASRDSGIGEQFF,TGTGCCAGTAGGGATAGCGGGATAGGTGAGCAGTTCTTC
TRBV7-2,TRBJ2-7,-,-,CASSLAGGDSGYEQYF,TGTGCCAGCAGCTTAGCCGGAGGAGATTCGGGCTACGAGCAGTACTTC
TRBV2,TRBJ2-1,-,-,CASNEFVTGGDNEQFF,TGTGCCAGCAATGAATTTGTGACAGGCGGTGACAATGAGCAGTTCTTC
TRBV6-1,TRBJ2-7,few,-,CASSATGNSYEQYF,TGTGCCAGCAGTGCCACAGGGAACTCCTACGAGCAGTACTTC
TRBV4-2,TRBJ2-3,few,-,CASSQEGSTQYF,TGTGCCAGCAGCCAAGAGGGCAGTACGCAGTATTTT
TRBV7-2,TRBJ2-1,-,TRBD2,CASSFRGPSGSYNEQFF,TGTGCCAGCAGCTTCCGAGGTCCTAGCGGCTCCTACAATGAGCAGTTCTTC
TRBV6-1,TRBJ2-7,-,TRBD1,CASSSSHTGGIPF,TGTGCCAGCAGTTCGTCACATACAGGGGGCATCCCCTTC
TRBV7-2,TRBJ1-2,few,TRBD1,CASSSRPGTGQNGYTF,TGTGCCAGCAGCTCCCGCCCCGGGACAGGGCAGAATGGCTACACCTTC
TRBV27,TRBJ2-7,many,TRBD1,CASKMQGAYEQYF,TGTGCCAGCAAAATGCAGGGGGCCTACGAGCAGTACTTC
TRBV7-2,TRBJ2-3,few,-,CASSLGMGGSTDTQYF,TGTGCCAGCAGCTTAGGGATGGGCGGAAGCACAGATACGCAGTATTTT
TRBV5-4,TRBJ2-1,-,-,CASSPRKHNEQFF,TGTGCCAGCAGCCCGCGGAAGCACAATGAGCAGTTCTTC
TRBV20-1,TRBJ2-5,-,-,CSARERGLAFQETQYF,TGCAGTGCTAGAGAGCGGGGGCTAGCGTTCCAAGAGACCCAGTACTTC
TRBV9,TRBJ2-2,-,-,CASSVDKAGELFF,TGTGCCAGCAGCGTAGACAAGGCCGGGGAGCTGTTTTTT
TRBV12-3/TRBV12-4,TRBJ1-4,-,-,CASSLTAGAGVF,TGTGCCAGCAGTTTAACGGCTGGAGCAGGAGTTTTT
TRBV20-1,TRBJ1-3,-,TRBD1,CSAGKQGVTGNTIYF,TGCAGTGCCGGAAAACAGGGGGTAACTGGAAACACCATATATTTT
TRBV20-1,TRBJ1-1,many,-,CSSGPPGTHTEAFF,TGCAGTTCCGGTCCTCCAGGGACACACACTGAAGCTTTCTTT
TRBV2,TRBJ2-7,few,-,CASSEGTTYEQYF,TGTGCCAGCAGTGAAGGCACTACCTACGAGCAGTACTTC
TRBV5-4,TRBJ2-3,-,TRBD2,CASTLGLAGDTDTQYF,TGTGCCAGCACTTTAGGTCTAGCGGGAGACACAGATACGCAGTATTTT
TRBV7-3,TRBJ2-3,few,-,CASSLGRTPTDTQYF,TGTGCCAGCAGCTTAGGGCGGACCCCCACAGATACGCAGTATTTT
TRBV6-5,TRBJ1-2,few,TRBD1,CASSYSTDRGVYGYTF,TGTGCCAGCAGTTACTCGACGGACAGGGGGGTCTATGGCTACACCTTC
TRBV10-3,TRBJ2-7,few,-,CAISRDPGAYEQYF,TGTGCCATCAGTCGCGACCCGGGTGCATACGAGCAGTACTTC
TRBV18,TRBJ2-1,-,-,CASSPPNSGSYNEQFF,TGTGCCAGCTCACCACCGAATAGCGGAAGCTACAATGAGCAGTTCTTC
TRBV7-9,TRBJ2-7,few,-,CASSSSGTAPYEQYF,TGTGCCAGCAGCTCGTCCGGGACCGCACCCTACGAGCAGTACTTC
TRBV5-1,TRBJ2-7,few,-,CASSLEAGTTYEQYF,TGCGCCAGCAGCTTGGAGGCCGGGACAACTTACGAGCAGTACTTC
TRBV5-6,TRBJ1-2,few,TRBD1,CASSPGQGTGGYTF,TGTGCCAGCAGCCCCGGACAGGGGACAGGAGGCTACACCTTC
TRBV6-2/TRBV6-3,TRBJ2-7,-,TRBD2,CASSYYGGSYEQYF,TGTGCCAGCAGTTACTACGGGGGGTCCTACGAGCAGTACTTC
TRBV5-1,TRBJ1-2,-,-,CASSLSVVSGYTF,TGCGCCAGCAGCTTGAGTGTGGTGAGTGGCTACACCTTC
TRBV13,TRBJ2-4,-,TRBD2,CASSPYGTSAKNIQYF,TGTGCCAGCAGCCCATACGGGACTAGTGCCAAAAACATTCAGTACTTC
TRBV12-3/TRBV12-4,TRBJ1-1,-,-,CASSSPDAPMNTEAFF,TGTGCCAGCAGTTCCCCAGATGCGCCCATGAACACTGAAGCTTTCTTT
TRBV10-3,TRBJ2-3,few,-,CAIRKDSTDTQYF,TGTGCCATCAGGAAGGACAGCACAGATACGCAGTATTTT
TRBV5-1,TRBJ2-7,many,TRBD1,CASSRGHRDSSYEQYF,TGCGCCAGCAGCCGTGGTCACCGGGACAGCTCCTACGAGCAGTACTTC
TRBV7-9,TRBJ2-2,few,TRBD2,CASSFRLAPYTGELFF,TGTGCCAGCAGCTTCCGACTAGCGCCCTACACCGGGGAGCTGTTTTTT
TRBV11-2,TRBJ2-7,few,-,CASSLIQGIYEQYF,TGTGCCAGCAGCTTAATACAGGGTATCTACGAGCAGTACTTC
TRBV29-1,TRBJ2-3,few,TRBD2,CSVETGGRALDTQYF,TGCAGCGTTGAGACGGGCGGGAGGGCCCTGGATACGCAGTATTTT
TRBV20-1,TRBJ2-7,-,-,CSAGLLGEQYF,TGCAGTGCTGGCCTCCTCGGGGAGCAGTACTTC
TRBV5-5,TRBJ2-1,-,-,CASSFVGKGNEQFF,TGTGCCAGCAGCTTTGTAGGGAAAGGCAATGAGCAGTTCTTC
TRBV7-2,TRBJ1-1,-,-,CASSLAGLSDEAFF,TGTGCCAGCAGCTTAGCGGGTCTCTCGGATGAAGCTTTCTTT
TRBV6-6,TRBJ1-5,-,-,CASSQGGSGQPQHF,TGTGCCAGCAGTCAAGGGGGGTCTGGCCAGCCCCAGCATTTT
TRBV5-6,TRBJ2-4,few,TRBD2,CASSNLAGPNIQYF,TGTGCCAGCAGCAACCTAGCGGGGCCAAACATTCAGTACTTC